This passage covers 5 T cell receptor beta chains from one sample sequenced in a study of technical replicates of blood from several donors. Clones were sequenced by immunoSEQ multiplex PCR, and TCRdb holds only the in-frame ones, with some missing. The sample contains tens of thousands of clones, approximately 94% of which appear only once. The sequencing sample was made of T cells isolated from PBMCs. These receptor sequences come from a human donor in good health.

This clone has just one count. The chain carries TRBV7-2 and TRBJ2-1; possible D gene TRBD2, 6 bases. Trimming took 3 bases from V and 8 from J, leaving 11 bases between them. The CDR3 length is 13 residues. CDR1 SGHTA and CDR2 FQGNSA come from the germline V gene. The CDR3 sequence is CASSLGGGHEQFF. As DNA, the CDR3 is TGTGCCAGCAGCTTGGGAGGAGGTCATGAGCAGTTCTTC.

This clone showed up just a few times. The junction and the germline gene differ at one end; a read error may be behind it. This chain joins TRBV6-5 and TRBJ1-5; D unresolved. Germline values: CDR1 MNHEY, CDR2 SVGAGI. The CDR3 has 13 residues. CDR3 loop: CASSDSGGQPQHF. CDR3 nucleotide sequence: TGTGCCAGCAGTGACTCGGGAGGGCAGCCCCAGCATTTT.

This chain uses TRBV30 with TRBJ1-5; D uncertain. The CDR3 contains 14 residues. V was cut by 0 bases and J by 5 bases, with 11 bases left in between. CDR1 is GTSNPN and CDR2 is SVGIG in the germline V gene (reference sequence). For the CDR3, the DNA is TGTGCCTGGAGTGTACGCGAGTTCGATCAGCCCCAGCATTTT. This translates into CAWSVREFDQPQHF.

The genes are TRBV5-1 and TRBJ2-3, with 9 bases aligning to TRBD2. The germline gives CDR1 SGHRS, CDR2 YFSETQ. The CDR3 totals 16 residues. V lost 0 bases to trimming and J lost 1 base; unmatched junction nucleotides: 3. The CDR3 loop is CASSLGLAGRTDTQYF. The DNA of the CDR3 is TGCGCCAGCAGCTTGGGGCTAGCGGGACGCACAGATACGCAGTATTTT.

The gene calls are TRBV27 and TRBJ2-7; 11 nucleotides align to TRBD1. The CDR3 runs 15 residues. Germline trimming cut 2 bases from V and 3 bases from J; bases unmatched to any gene: 3. The germline CDR1 and CDR2 sequences are MNHEY and SMNVEV (reference sequence). The CDR3 coding sequence is TGTGCCAGCAGTTTACCCGGGACAGGGGGCTACGAGCAGTACTTC. It is translated as CASSLPGTGGYEQYF.